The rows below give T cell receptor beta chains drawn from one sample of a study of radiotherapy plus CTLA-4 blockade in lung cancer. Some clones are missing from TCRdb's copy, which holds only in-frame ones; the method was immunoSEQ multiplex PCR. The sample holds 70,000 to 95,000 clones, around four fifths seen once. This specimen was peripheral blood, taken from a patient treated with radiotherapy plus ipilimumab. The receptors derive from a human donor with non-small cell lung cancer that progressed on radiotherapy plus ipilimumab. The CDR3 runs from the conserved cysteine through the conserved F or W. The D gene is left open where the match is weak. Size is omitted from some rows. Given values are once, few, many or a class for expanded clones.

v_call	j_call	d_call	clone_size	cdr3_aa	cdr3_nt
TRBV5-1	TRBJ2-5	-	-	CASSFKTYQETQYF	TGCGCCAGCAGCTTTAAGACGTATCAAGAGACCCAGTACTTC
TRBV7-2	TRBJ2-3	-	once	CASSLDQSTDTQYF	TGTGCCAGCAGCCTGGACCAAAGCACGGATACGCAGTATTTT
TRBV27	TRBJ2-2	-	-	CASSLRVGELFF	TGTGCCAGCAGTTTAAGGGTAGGGGAGCTGTTTTTT
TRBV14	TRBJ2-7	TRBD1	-	CASSQHDRVGEQYF	TGTGCCAGCAGCCAACACGACAGGGTGGGAGAGCAGTACTTC
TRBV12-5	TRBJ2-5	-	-	CASGLFGQETQYF	TGTGCTAGTGGTTTGTTCGGTCAAGAGACCCAGTACTTC
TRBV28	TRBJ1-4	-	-	CASTTIGTTNEKLFF	TGTGCCAGCACCACTATCGGGACAACTAATGAAAAACTGTTTTTT
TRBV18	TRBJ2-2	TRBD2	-	CASSQRTSGGTTGELFF	TGTGCCAGCTCACAAAGGACTAGCGGGGGGACCACCGGGGAGCTGTTTTTT
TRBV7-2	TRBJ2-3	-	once	CASSLGLGRLTDTQYF	TGTGCCAGCAGCTTAGGACTCGGACGGCTCACAGATACGCAGTATTTT
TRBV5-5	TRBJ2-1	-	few	CASSLGPDNEQFF	TGTGCCAGCAGCTTGGGGCCGGACAATGAGCAGTTCTTC
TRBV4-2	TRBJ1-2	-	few	CASSQDKSKGMSGYTF	TGTGCCAGCAGCCAAGATAAGAGTAAAGGGATGAGTGGCTACACCTTC
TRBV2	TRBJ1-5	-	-	CASSESYGVDQPQHF	TGTGCCAGCAGTGAAAGTTACGGGGTCGATCAGCCCCAGCATTTT
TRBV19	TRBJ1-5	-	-	CASRKTPYQPQHF	TGTGCCAGTAGGAAGACACCCTATCAGCCCCAGCATTTT
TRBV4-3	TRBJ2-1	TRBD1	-	CASSQEPTGANEQFF	TGCGCCAGCAGCCAAGAGCCGACAGGGGCCAATGAGCAGTTCTTC
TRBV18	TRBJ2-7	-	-	CASSPTDSRPYEQYF	TGTGCCAGCTCACCCACTGACTCCCGTCCCTACGAGCAGTACTTC
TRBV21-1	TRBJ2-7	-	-	CASSKARGASYEQYF	TGTGCCAGCAGCAAAGCGCGGGGTGCGTCCTACGAGCAGTACTTC
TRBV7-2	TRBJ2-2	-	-	CASSLAEITGELFF	TGTGCCAGCAGCTTAGCGGAGATCACCGGGGAGCTGTTTTTT
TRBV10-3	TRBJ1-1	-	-	CAISERPSGAGTEAFF	TGTGCCATCAGTGAAAGACCCTCAGGGGCTGGCACTGAAGCTTTCTTT
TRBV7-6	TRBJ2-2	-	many	CASRSTGNTGELFF	TGTGCCAGCAGGTCGACAGGAAACACCGGGGAGCTGTTTTTT
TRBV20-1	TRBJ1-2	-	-	CSESGGYDYTF	TGCAGTGAAAGCGGGGGTTATGACTACACCTTC
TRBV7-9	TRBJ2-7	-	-	CASSVGSYEQYF	TGTGCCAGCAGCGTAGGCTCATACGAGCAGTACTTC
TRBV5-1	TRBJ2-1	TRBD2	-	CASSLLETGGNEQFF	TGCGCCAGCAGCTTGCTTGAGACGGGGGGGAATGAGCAGTTCTTC
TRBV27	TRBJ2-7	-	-	CASSPSVETYEQYF	TGTGCCAGCAGTCCCTCCGTGGAGACCTACGAGCAGTACTTC
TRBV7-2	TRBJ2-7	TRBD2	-	CASSFLAGVDYEQYF	TGTGCCAGCAGCTTTCTAGCGGGAGTGGACTACGAGCAGTACTTC
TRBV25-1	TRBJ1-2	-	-	CASNRSGRHYGYTF	TGTGCCAGCAACCGGTCAGGTAGGCACTATGGCTACACCTTC
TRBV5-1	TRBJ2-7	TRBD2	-	CASSLGAGGPYEQYF	TGCGCCAGCAGCTTGGGAGCGGGAGGGCCCTACGAGCAGTACTTC
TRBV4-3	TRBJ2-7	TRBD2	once	CASSPRGGDEQYF	TGCGCCAGCAGCCCCCGGGGGGGCGACGAGCAGTACTTC
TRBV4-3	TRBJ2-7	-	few	CASSQDRAGEQYF	TGCGCCAGCAGCCAAGACAGGGCTGGCGAGCAGTACTTC
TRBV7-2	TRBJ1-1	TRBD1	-	CASSPDRQTRKAFF	TGTGCCAGCAGCCCGGACAGGCAGACGAGAAAAGCTTTCTTT
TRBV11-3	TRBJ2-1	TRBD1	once	CASRSGGSGQRSSYNEQFF	TGTGCCAGCAGGTCAGGGGGCTCGGGACAGCGGTCCTCCTACAATGAGCAGTTCTTC
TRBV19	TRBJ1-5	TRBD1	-	CASSHHPPGQGWSNQPQHF	TGTGCCAGTAGTCACCACCCACCGGGACAGGGATGGAGCAATCAGCCCCAGCATTTT
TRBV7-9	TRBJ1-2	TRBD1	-	CASSLPRTGSYTF	TGTGCCAGCAGCTTACCCCGGACAGGGTCCTACACCTTC
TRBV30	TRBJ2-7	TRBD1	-	CASITRDRAYEQYF	TGTGCCTCGATTACCCGGGACAGGGCCTACGAGCAGTACTTC
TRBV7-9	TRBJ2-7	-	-	CASSLAGSSYEQYF	TGTGCCAGCAGCTTAGCGGGAAGTTCCTACGAGCAGTACTTC
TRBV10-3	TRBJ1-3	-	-	CAISESKAGSGNTIYF	TGTGCCATCAGTGAGTCGAAGGCAGGGTCCGGAAACACCATATATTTT
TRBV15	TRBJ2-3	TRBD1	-	CATSKGQGGKDTQYF	TGTGCCACCAGCAAAGGACAGGGAGGCAAAGATACGCAGTATTTT
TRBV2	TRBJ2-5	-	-	CASSEVSGGGFQETQYF	TGTGCCAGCAGTGAAGTGAGTGGTGGGGGATTCCAAGAGACCCAGTACTTC
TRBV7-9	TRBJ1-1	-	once	CASSLLGGLGTEAFF	TGTGCCAGCAGCTTATTGGGGGGGCTCGGCACTGAAGCTTTCTTT
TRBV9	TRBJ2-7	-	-	CASSVEALSYEQYF	TGTGCCAGCAGCGTAGAGGCGCTCTCCTACGAGCAGTACTTC
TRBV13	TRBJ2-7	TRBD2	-	CASSLGLAGAYEQYF	TGTGCCAGCAGCTTAGGTCTAGCGGGAGCCTACGAGCAGTACTTC
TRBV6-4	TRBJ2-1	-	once	CASSQGRGYNEQFF	TGTGCCAGCTCCCAGGGACGTGGGTACAATGAGCAGTTCTTC
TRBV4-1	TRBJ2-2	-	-	CASSLRGGLTAFHTGELFF	TGCGCCAGCAGCCTCCGCGGCGGGCTTACGGCATTTCACACCGGGGAGCTGTTTTTT
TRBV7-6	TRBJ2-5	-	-	CASSLEQGGAGTQYF	TGTGCCAGCAGCTTAGAGCAGGGGGGGGCCGGGACCCAGTACTTC
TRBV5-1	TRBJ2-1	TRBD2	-	CASSSGGTSGREQFF	TGCGCCAGCAGCTCGGGAGGCACTAGCGGGCGTGAGCAGTTCTTC
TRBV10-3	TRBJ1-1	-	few	CAIGKNTEAFF	TGTGCCATCGGAAAGAACACTGAAGCTTTCTTT
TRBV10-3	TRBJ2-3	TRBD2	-	CAISEVTSGSHTQYF	TGTGCCATCAGTGAAGTGACTAGCGGGAGTCATACGCAGTATTTT
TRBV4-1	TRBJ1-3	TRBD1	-	CASSQDGRQGSSGNTIYF	TGCGCCAGCAGCCAAGATGGGCGACAGGGGAGCTCTGGAAACACCATATATTTT
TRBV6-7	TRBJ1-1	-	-	CASSYALRPLDTEAFF	TGTGCCAGCAGTTACGCCTTAAGGCCGCTTGACACTGAAGCTTTCTTT
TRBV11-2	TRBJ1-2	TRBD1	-	CASSPTGRGRPPGYGYTF	TGTGCCAGCAGCCCCACGGGCAGGGGGCGCCCCCCTGGCTATGGCTACACCTTC